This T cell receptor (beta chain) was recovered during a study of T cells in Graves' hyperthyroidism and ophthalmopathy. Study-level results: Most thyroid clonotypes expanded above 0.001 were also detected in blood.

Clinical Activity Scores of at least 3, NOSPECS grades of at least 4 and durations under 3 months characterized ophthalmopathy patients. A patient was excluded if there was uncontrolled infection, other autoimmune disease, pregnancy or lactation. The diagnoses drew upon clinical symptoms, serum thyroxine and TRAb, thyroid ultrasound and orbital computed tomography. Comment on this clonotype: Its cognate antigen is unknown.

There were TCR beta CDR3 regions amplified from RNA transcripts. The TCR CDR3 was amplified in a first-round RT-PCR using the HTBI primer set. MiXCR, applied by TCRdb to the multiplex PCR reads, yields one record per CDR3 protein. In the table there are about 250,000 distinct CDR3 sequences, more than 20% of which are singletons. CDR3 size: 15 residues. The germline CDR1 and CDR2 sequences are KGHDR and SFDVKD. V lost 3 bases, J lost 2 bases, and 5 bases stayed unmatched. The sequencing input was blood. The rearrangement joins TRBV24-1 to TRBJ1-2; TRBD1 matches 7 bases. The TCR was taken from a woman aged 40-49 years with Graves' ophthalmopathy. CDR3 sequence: CATSDARGENYGYTF. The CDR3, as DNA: TGTGCCACCAGTGATGCCAGGGGGGAGAACTATGGCTACACCTTC.